This T cell receptor beta chain was sequenced in a study of Ad26.COV2.S vaccination and SARS-CoV-2 variants. The trim removed 2 bases at V and 4 bases at J, leaving 11 bases unmatched. Germline V gene lookup returns CDR1 MGHDK and CDR2 SYGVNS. This CDR3 is 17 amino acids long. Profiled with immunoSEQ multiplex PCR; TCRdb holds only in-frame clones, not every one. The sample lists 300,000 to 350,000 clones; roughly 90% were seen once. As to treatment: some 20 received Ad26.COV2.S at low or high dose, single or two shots; about 5 received placebo; per-sample allocation not given. Following the first vaccine or placebo injection, samples were taken on day 63.

This clonotype originated in a person aged 18 to 59 who received the Ad26.COV2.S COVID-19 vaccine or a placebo. The sequencing here drew on peripheral blood, taken in a trial of Ad26.COV2.S vaccine versus placebo. The J gene is TRBJ1-1, the V gene TRBV25-1, with 9 positions matching TRBD1. The CDR3 loop reads CASSELRAQTGGTEAFF. CDR3 DNA sequence: TGTGCCAGCAGTGAACTAAGGGCCCAGACAGGGGGCACTGAAGCTTTCTTT.